These 26 T cell receptor beta chains were all obtained from the same sample, sequenced in a study of PD-1 blockade in mismatch repair-deficient tumors. The method was immunoSEQ multiplex PCR; TCRdb's version includes in-frame clones alone and lacks a portion of them. Among under 150,000 clones listed, 86% were seen once. Sequenced here: peripheral blood, sampled 44 weeks after starting pembrolizumab. All receptors derive from an adult with mismatch repair-deficient cancer.

The CDR3 nucleotides are TGTGCCAGCAAACCCAGCCCCAGACTAGCGGGGGACACAGATACGCAGTATTTT. It specifies CASKPSPRLAGDTDTQYF. The chain uses TRBV11-2 and TRBJ2-3; 12 bases align to TRBD2. Germline CDR1 and CDR2: SGHAT and FQNNGV. With 7 bases clipped from V and 2 bases from J, the junction kept 13 bases outside the gene matches. The CDR3 covers 18 residues. Full variable domain (outside the CDR3, taken from reference TRBV11-2 and TRBJ2-3): EAGVAQSPRYKIIEKRQSVAFWCNPISGHATLYWYQQILGQGPKLLIQFQNNGVVDDSQLPKDRFSAERLKGVDSTLKIQPAKLEDSAVYLCASKPSPRLAGDTDTQYFGPGTRLTVL.

The chain has TRBV11-2 and TRBJ2-1; tentatively, D is TRBD2 (5 bases). CDR1 and CDR2 (germline): SGHAT, FQNNGV. The CDR3 spans 15 residues. V lost 2 bases and J lost 2, with 10 bases in between. The DNA for the CDR3 is TGTGCCAGCAGCTTACGCCCTAGCCCCTACAATGAGCAGTTCTTC. Amino acids: CASSLRPSPYNEQFF.

This clone was seen a few times. This chain uses TRBV7-3 with TRBJ2-2; D could derive from TRBD1 or TRBD2 (5 bases each). Looked up from germline, CDR1 is SGHTA and CDR2 is FQGTGA. CDR3 length equals 14 residues. V was shortened by 2 bases and J by 4 bases, with 8 bases between the two germline ends. The CDR3 nucleotides are TGTGCCAGCAGCTTAGGGACCACCACCGGGGAGCTGTTTTTT. This sequence encodes CASSLGTTTGELFF.

The chain carries TRBV28 and TRBJ2-7, with D unclear. Per the germline V gene, CDR1 is MDHEN and CDR2 is SYDVKM. CDR3 length equals 14 residues. Trimming removed 5 bases from V and 3 bases from J, with 14 bases in between. DNA of the CDR3: TGTGCCAGCAGTCCAACTCGCAAAATCTACGAGCAGTACTTC. Protein product: CASSPTRKIYEQYF.

This chain uses TRBV18 with TRBJ2-3; tentatively, D is TRBD1 (5 bases). Germline V gives CDR1 KGHSH, CDR2 LQKENI. The CDR3 is 14 amino acids. The germline V and J ends were trimmed by 2 bases and 2 bases, with 8 bases remaining between them. CDR3 sequence reads: CASSPGAPTDTQYF. The CDR3 DNA reads as TGTGCCAGCTCACCAGGGGCTCCCACAGATACGCAGTATTTT.

The chain carries TRBV6-1 and TRBJ2-7; possibly TRBD1 for D (5 bases). Germline assignment: CDR1 MNHNS and CDR2 SASEGT. CDR3 size: 14 residues. Trimming removed 2 bases from V and 4 bases from J, with 12 bases in between. This CDR3 is CASSEWRTLYEQYF. CDR3 coding DNA: TGTGCCAGCAGTGAATGGCGGACACTTTACGAGCAGTACTTC.

The chain recombines TRBV5-6 with TRBJ2-5, with 7 bases lining up with TRBD1. J was trimmed by 1 base and V by 3 bases; bases with no gene match: 9. This CDR3 has 16 amino acids. Germline V gives CDR1 SGHDT, CDR2 YYEEEE. The CDR3 is CASSYRQGEGQETQYF. The CDR3 DNA follows: TGTGCCAGCAGCTACCGACAGGGTGAGGGCCAAGAGACCCAGTACTTC.

V gene TRBV6-6 combines with J gene TRBJ2-1, with TRBD1 matching over 8 bases. The CDR3 extends over 16 amino acids. V was clipped by 2 bases and J by 6 bases; unmatched bases: 9. CDR1 is MNHNY and CDR2 is SVGAGI in the germline V gene (reference sequence). The chain's CDR3 is CASSYLNRGAGNEQFF. The CDR3 bases are TGTGCCAGCAGTTACCTGAACAGGGGGGCCGGCAATGAGCAGTTCTTC.

The chain is built from TRBV28 and TRBJ2-5, with unresolved D. Germline-derived CDR1 and CDR2 are MDHEN and SYDVKM. V was shortened by 2 bases and J by 1 base, with 2 bases between the two germline ends. The CDR3 length is 12 residues. The CDR3 sequence is CASSLPQETQYF. The CDR3 nucleotides read TGTGCCAGCAGTTTACCCCAAGAGACCCAGTACTTC.

This CDR3 reads CASSGAPYNEQFF. CDR3 sequence (DNA): TGTGCCAGCAGTGGTGCCCCCTACAATGAGCAGTTCTTC. This chain connects TRBV27 to TRBJ2-1; D gene unclear. The ends were cut back, 5 bases at V and 2 bases at J, with 7 bases in the middle. CDR1 and CDR2 (germline): MNHEY, SMNVEV (reference sequence). The CDR3 contains 13 residues.

This clone was counted at least ten times. The chain links TRBV25-1 to TRBJ1-5; D is unclear. Germline assignment: CDR1 MGHDK and CDR2 SYGVNS. V dropped 4 bases and J dropped 0 bases, with 7 bases sitting between them. This CDR3 spans 14 amino acids. The CDR3 DNA reads as TGTGCCAGCAGTGGAGACACTAGCAATCAGCCCCAGCATTTT. Encoded protein: CASSGDTSNQPQHF.

The J gene is TRBJ2-7, the V gene TRBV4-3, with D possibly being TRBD1 or TRBD2 (6 bases each). The germline V gene encodes CDR1 LGHNA and CDR2 YSLEER. The V gene lost 5 bases and the J gene lost 5 bases, with 16 bases spanning the gap. This CDR3 has 14 residues. The CDR3 loop reads CASSGGLPRDEQYF. The CDR3 DNA sequence: TGCGCCAGCAGCGGGGGGCTCCCACGCGACGAGCAGTACTTC.

The chain is built from TRBV6-6 and TRBJ2-6; D unclear. CDR3 length: 14 amino acids. Looked up from germline, CDR1 is MNHNY and CDR2 is SVGAGI (reference sequence). Trimming removed 1 base from V and 0 bases from J, with 1 base in between. CDR3 protein: CASSYFSGANVLTF. The CDR3 DNA follows: TGTGCCAGCAGTTACTTCTCTGGGGCCAACGTCCTGACTTTC.

This clone appeared a few times. The chain has TRBV10-3 and TRBJ1-2; the D gene is possibly TRBD1 (6 bases). Trimming pared 4 bases from V and 3 bases from J, leaving 24 bases between. The CDR3 totals 18 residues. Germline CDR1 and CDR2: ENHRY and SYGVKD. The CDR3 spells CAISGPFTSPGGDYGYTF. The DNA of the CDR3 is TGTGCCATCAGTGGGCCCTTTACGTCCCCCGGGGGCGACTATGGCTACACCTTC.

The CDR3 sequence: CASSQEDRNTEAFF. In DNA form, the CDR3 reads TGCGCCAGCAGCCAGGAAGACAGGAACACTGAAGCTTTCTTT. V and J are TRBV4-1 and TRBJ1-1, with D possibly TRBD1 on 5 matching bases. Trimming took 3 bases from V and 1 from J, leaving 9 bases between them. The CDR3 length is 14 residues. Germline loops: CDR1 MGHRA, CDR2 YSYEKL.

J is TRBJ1-2 and V is TRBV28, with D uncertain. This CDR3 spans 12 amino acids. Germline V gene lookup returns CDR1 MDHEN and CDR2 SYDVKM. V was pared by 2 bases and J by 14 bases, with 15 bases between. CDR3 sequence reads: CASSLPTTRQTF. The CDR3 region has the DNA TGTGCCAGCAGTTTACCGACGACTCGTCAAACCTTC.

The chain recombines TRBV4-3 with TRBJ2-1; perhaps TRBD2 as D (5 bases). V was shortened by 0 bases and J by 10 bases, with 10 bases between the two germline ends. Germline-derived CDR1 and CDR2 are LGHNA and YSLEER. CDR3 length equals 13 residues. CDR3 sequence (DNA): TGCGCCAGCAGCCAAGATTCGCGGGCCGAGCAGTTCTTC. Amino acids: CASSQDSRAEQFF.

The gene calls are TRBV29-1 and TRBJ2-7; TRBD2 aligns across 9 bases. The germline V gene encodes CDR1 SQVTM and CDR2 ANQGSEA. Unmatched junction bases numbered 8, after V lost 1 base and J lost 7 bases. CDR3 length: 14 amino acids. In nucleotides, the CDR3 is TGCAGCGTTGAAGGCCTAGCGGGACGGGAAGAGCAGTACTTC. As protein: CSVEGLAGREEQYF.

The CDR3 DNA sequence: TGTGCTAGTGGTTTGGTCGGCAGGGGCTACGAGCAGTACTTC. It is translated as CASGLVGRGYEQYF. The rearrangement links TRBV12-5 to TRBJ2-7; tentative D call: TRBD1 (6 bases). CDR3 length equals 14 residues. Germline V gene lookup returns CDR1 LGHNT and CDR2 FRNRAP. The V gene lost 0 bases and the J gene lost 3 bases, with 9 bases spanning the gap.

This rearrangement joins TRBV7-9 to TRBJ2-4; D is perhaps TRBD1 (6 bases). The V end was cut by 4 bases, the J end by 0 bases, with 13 bases between. Germline CDR1 SEHNR, CDR2 FQNEAQ (reference sequence). The CDR3 has 16 residues. CDR3 loop: CASSSDRLLAKNIQYF. The CDR3, as DNA: TGTGCCAGCAGCTCGGACAGACTACTAGCCAAAAACATTCAGTACTTC.

The chain uses TRBV5-3 and TRBJ2-3; 9 bases align to TRBD2. TRBV5-3 is classed as an ORF, of uncertain function. Trimming took 1 base from V and 6 from J; bases not matched to a gene: 6. The CDR3 is 15 residues long. CDR3 bases: TGTGCCAGAAGCTTGAGCGGGAGGTGGACGGATACGCAGTATTTT. Amino acids: CARSLSGRWTDTQYF.

The chain joins TRBV6-5 to TRBJ2-1, with D maybe TRBD2 (5 bases). The CDR3 consists of 14 residues. Trimming pared 0 bases from V and 6 bases from J, leaving 9 bases between. The germline V gene encodes CDR1 MNHEY and CDR2 SVGAGI. DNA of the CDR3: TGTGCCAGCAGTTACTCTTCGACTACCAATGAGCAGTTCTTC. The encoded protein is CASSYSSTTNEQFF.

This clone was seen a single time. The gene calls are TRBV2 and TRBJ2-3, with 8 positions matching TRBD1. Germline CDR1 is SNHLY and CDR2 is FYNNEI. This CDR3 contains 14 residues. After removal of 8 bases from V and 2 bases from J, the junction contained 6 bases not matched to a gene. CDR3 nucleotides: TGTGCCAGCGGAAGACAGGGGAACACAGATACGCAGTATTTT. Its translation is CASGRQGNTDTQYF.

This sequence joins TRBV28 and TRBJ2-3; TRBD2 aligns across 13 bases. Germline V gene sequence: CDR1 MDHEN, CDR2 SYDVKM. Losses at the gene ends were 5 bases for V and 6 bases for J; bases not matched to a gene: 8. The CDR3 runs 16 residues. The chain's CDR3 is CASSPPETSGRDTQYF. The CDR3 bases are TGTGCCAGCAGTCCCCCTGAGACTAGCGGGAGGGATACGCAGTATTTT.

V usage is TRBV10-1 and J usage is TRBJ2-2, with D maybe TRBD2 (6 bases). The CDR3 extends over 16 amino acids. V was pared by 2 bases and J by 8 bases, with 18 bases between. Germline CDR1 WNHNN, CDR2 SYGVQD (reference sequence). The CDR3 nucleotides are TGCGCCAGCAGTGAGGTGGGGGTAGCGGCGACGGGGGAGCTGTTTTTT. Protein product: CASSEVGVAATGELFF.

The J gene is TRBJ1-5, the V gene TRBV4-2; D might be TRBD1 (5 bases). The CDR3 runs to 15 residues. CDR1 LGHNA and CDR2 YNFKEQ come from the germline V gene. Trimming removed 0 bases at V and 3 bases at J, with 9 bases between. CDR3 protein: CASSQEDMPNQPQHF. Written as DNA, the CDR3 is TGTGCCAGCAGCCAAGAGGACATGCCCAATCAGCCCCAGCATTTT.